These 2 T cell receptor beta chains came from one sample sequenced in a study of T cells in Graves' hyperthyroidism and ophthalmopathy. RNA transcripts provided the source from which TCR beta CDR3 regions were amplified. The TCR CDR3 first-round RT-PCR relied on the HTBI primer set. Using its own MiXCR run on the multiplex PCR reads, TCRdb lists one record per CDR3 protein. The sample yields roughly 98,000 distinct CDR3 sequences, roughly 37% seen once. The specimen sequenced was peripheral blood or thyroid tissue (not recorded which). Receptor source: a woman under 40 with Graves' hyperthyroidism.

This chain uses TRBV4-2 with TRBJ1-1, with TRBD1 matching over 9 bases. Per germline, CDR1 LGHNA and CDR2 YNFKEQ. The J segment lost 5 bases and the V segment lost 1 base, leaving 5 bases of the junction unmatched. This CDR3 is built from 15 residues. In DNA form, the CDR3 reads TGTGCCAGCAGCCAAGGACAGGGGGGGAGGACTGAAGCTTTCTTT. As protein: CASSQGQGGRTEAFF.

The DNA for the CDR3 is TGTGCCATCAGTGCCAACACCGGGACAGGGATCCTTGGAAACACCATATATTTT. This translates into CAISANTGTGILGNTIYF. The chain is built from TRBV10-3 and TRBJ1-3; 9 bases are shared with TRBD1. The V segment lost 4 bases and the J segment 3 bases; nucleotides outside the gene matches: 13. This CDR3 region has 18 residues. Germline CDR1 and CDR2: ENHRY and SYGVKD.